The clone carrying this TCR beta chain occurred a few times. The antigen remains undetermined. Trimming took 6 bases from V and 2 from J; bases not matched to a gene: 10. The CDR3 length is 17 residues. Germline V gene sequence: CDR1 SGHAT, CDR2 FQNNGV. The source of the sample is a study of T cells in Graves' hyperthyroidism and ophthalmopathy. RNA transcripts served as the template for amplifying TCR beta CDR3 regions. HTBI primers were employed in a first-round RT-PCR of the TCR CDR3. TCRdb re-derived calls from the multiplex PCR reads in MiXCR, one entry per CDR3 protein. The table includes around 620,000 distinct CDR3 sequences, roughly 46% detected once. General study findings and limits: Among clonotypes expanded in thyroid above 0.001, most were also found in blood. A model of 13 V-J features distinguished ophthalmopathy from stable hyperthyroidism.

Sequenced input: peripheral blood or thyroid tissue (not recorded which). The sequence was collected from an adult woman with Graves' disease, either hyperthyroidism or ophthalmopathy (not recorded which). This chain uses TRBV11-2 with TRBJ2-3; 11 bases agree with TRBD2. Written as DNA, the CDR3 is TGTGCCAGCAGTCGACTAGCGGGACCTGCAATCACAGATACGCAGTATTTT. Its translation is CASSRLAGPAITDTQYF.